This T cell receptor beta chain was found in a study of T cell repertoires in cytomegalovirus infection. General study findings and limits: Summed frequency of shared TCR beta families picked out CMV carriers who also had the relevant HLA. CMV-specific HLA-C-restricted TCR beta clonotypes dominated the ex vivo response.

TCRdb redid the calling of the reads with MiXCR, one entry per CDR3 protein. The sample lists more than 400,000 distinct CDR3 sequences, more than 25% occurring once. The CDR3 loop spans 14 amino acids. V was clipped by 6 bases and J by 2 bases, with 11 bases between them. Turning to this clonotype: Its antigen is as yet unknown.

The sample taken for sequencing was PBMCs. The source of this sequence is a human donor in good health (CMV status not recorded). Some clones in this sample may be carry-over from other donors' samples. This chain joins TRBV12-3 or TRBV12-4 and TRBJ1-3; D call uncertain. CDR3 residues: CASSQTRPGNTIYF. The CDR3 bases are TGTGCCAGCAGCCAGACACGCCCTGGAAACACCATATATTTT.